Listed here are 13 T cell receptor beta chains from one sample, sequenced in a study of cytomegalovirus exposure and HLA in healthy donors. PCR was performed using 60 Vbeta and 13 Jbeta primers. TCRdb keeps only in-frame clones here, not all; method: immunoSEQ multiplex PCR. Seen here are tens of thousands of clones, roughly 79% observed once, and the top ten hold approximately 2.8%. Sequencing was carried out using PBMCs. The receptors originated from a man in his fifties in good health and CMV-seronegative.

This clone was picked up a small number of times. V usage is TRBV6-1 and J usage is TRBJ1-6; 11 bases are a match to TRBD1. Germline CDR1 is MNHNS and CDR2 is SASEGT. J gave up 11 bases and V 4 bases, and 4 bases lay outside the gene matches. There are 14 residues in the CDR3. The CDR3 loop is CASSVGQGGPPLHF. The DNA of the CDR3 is TGTGCCAGCAGTGTGGGACAGGGGGGCCCACCCCTCCACTTT.

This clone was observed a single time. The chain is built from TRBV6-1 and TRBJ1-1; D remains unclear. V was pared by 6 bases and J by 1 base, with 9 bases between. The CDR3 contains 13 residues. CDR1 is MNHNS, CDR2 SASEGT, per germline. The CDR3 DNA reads TGTGCCAGCAGGACAAACACGAACACTGAAGCTTTCTTT. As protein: CASRTNTNTEAFF.

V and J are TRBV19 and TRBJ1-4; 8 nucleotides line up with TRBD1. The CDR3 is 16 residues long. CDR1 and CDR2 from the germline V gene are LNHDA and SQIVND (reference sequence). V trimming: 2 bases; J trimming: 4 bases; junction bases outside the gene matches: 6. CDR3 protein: CASSISARGRNEKLFF. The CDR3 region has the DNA TGTGCCAGTAGTATATCGGCCAGGGGGCGTAATGAAAAACTGTTTTTT.

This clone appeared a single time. Here the CDR3 DNA reads TGCAGCGCCGACCGGGGGACTGAAGCTTTCTTT. It translates to CSADRGTEAFF. V gene TRBV29-1 combines with J gene TRBJ1-1, with D perhaps TRBD1 (5 bases). V was cut by 7 bases and J by 5 bases, with 11 bases left in between. The germline gives CDR1 SQVTM, CDR2 ANQGSEA. CDR3 length equals 11 residues. Using reference TRBV29-1 and TRBJ1-1 for the parts outside the CDR3, the full variable domain is SAVISQKPSRDICQRGTSLTIQCQVDSQVTMMFWYRQQPGQSLTLIATANQGSEATYESGFVIDKFPISRPNLTFSTLTVSNMSPEDSSIYLCSADRGTEAFFGQGTRLTVV.

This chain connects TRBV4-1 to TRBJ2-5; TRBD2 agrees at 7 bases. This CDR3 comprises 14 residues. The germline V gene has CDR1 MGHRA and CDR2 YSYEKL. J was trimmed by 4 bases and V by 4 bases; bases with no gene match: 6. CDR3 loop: CASSRGLDGETQYF. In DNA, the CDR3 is TGCGCCAGCAGCCGCGGACTAGACGGAGAGACCCAGTACTTC.

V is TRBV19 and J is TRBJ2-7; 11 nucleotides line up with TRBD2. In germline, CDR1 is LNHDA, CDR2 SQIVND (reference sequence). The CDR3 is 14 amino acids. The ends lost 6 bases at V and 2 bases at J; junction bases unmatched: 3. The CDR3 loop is CASSTSGRTYEQYF. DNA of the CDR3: TGTGCCAGTAGCACTAGCGGGAGAACCTACGAGCAGTACTTC.

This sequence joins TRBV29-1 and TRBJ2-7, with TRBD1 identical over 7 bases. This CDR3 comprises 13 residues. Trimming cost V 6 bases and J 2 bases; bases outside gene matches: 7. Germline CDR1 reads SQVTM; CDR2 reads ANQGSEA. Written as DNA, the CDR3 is TGCAGCGTGACAGGGTCGGGTACCTACGAGCAGTACTTC. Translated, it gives CSVTGSGTYEQYF.

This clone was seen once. Written as DNA, the CDR3 is TGCGCCAGCAGTGAGTCGACCCCTAGACAGGGACGAAATTCACCCCTCCACTTT. Protein: CASSESTPRQGRNSPLHF. The chain uses TRBV10-2 and TRBJ1-6; 7 bases are shared with TRBD1. CDR3 size: 18 residues. Germline V CDR1 and CDR2: WSHSY, SAAADI. V dropped 0 bases and J dropped 7; count of bases not matched to a gene: 12.

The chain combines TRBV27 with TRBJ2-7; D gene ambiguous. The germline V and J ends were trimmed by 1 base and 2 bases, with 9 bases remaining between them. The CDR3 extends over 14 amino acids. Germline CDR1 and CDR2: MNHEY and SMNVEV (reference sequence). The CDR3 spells CASSLFMSAYEQYF. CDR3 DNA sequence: TGTGCCAGCAGTTTATTCATGTCGGCCTACGAGCAGTACTTC.

The chain's CDR3 is CASSITGMNEKLFF. CDR3 bases: TGTGCCAGTAGTATCACAGGAATGAATGAAAAACTGTTTTTT. The chain recombines TRBV19 with TRBJ1-4; tentatively, D is TRBD1 (5 bases). The CDR3 contains 14 residues. Trimming shortened V by 3 bases and J by 5 bases, and 10 bases separated the two germline ends. Per the germline V gene, CDR1 is LNHDA and CDR2 is SQIVND (reference sequence).

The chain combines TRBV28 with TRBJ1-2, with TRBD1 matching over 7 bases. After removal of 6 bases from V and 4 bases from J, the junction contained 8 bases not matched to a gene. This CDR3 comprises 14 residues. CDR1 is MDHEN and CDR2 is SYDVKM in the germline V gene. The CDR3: CASSPHDRAYGYTF. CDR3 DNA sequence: TGTGCCAGCAGCCCCCACGACAGGGCCTATGGCTACACCTTC.

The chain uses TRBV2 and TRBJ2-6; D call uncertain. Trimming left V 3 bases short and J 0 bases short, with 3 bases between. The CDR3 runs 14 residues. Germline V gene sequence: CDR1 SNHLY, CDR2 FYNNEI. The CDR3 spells CASSDSSGANVLTF. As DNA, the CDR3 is TGTGCCAGCAGTGACAGCTCTGGGGCCAACGTCCTGACTTTC.

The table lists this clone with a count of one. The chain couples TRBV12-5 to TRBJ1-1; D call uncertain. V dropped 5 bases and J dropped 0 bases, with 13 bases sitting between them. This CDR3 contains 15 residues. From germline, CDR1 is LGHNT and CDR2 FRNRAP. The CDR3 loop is CASGPSHPMNTEAFF. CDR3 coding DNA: TGTGCTAGTGGTCCCTCCCACCCTATGAACACTGAAGCTTTCTTT.